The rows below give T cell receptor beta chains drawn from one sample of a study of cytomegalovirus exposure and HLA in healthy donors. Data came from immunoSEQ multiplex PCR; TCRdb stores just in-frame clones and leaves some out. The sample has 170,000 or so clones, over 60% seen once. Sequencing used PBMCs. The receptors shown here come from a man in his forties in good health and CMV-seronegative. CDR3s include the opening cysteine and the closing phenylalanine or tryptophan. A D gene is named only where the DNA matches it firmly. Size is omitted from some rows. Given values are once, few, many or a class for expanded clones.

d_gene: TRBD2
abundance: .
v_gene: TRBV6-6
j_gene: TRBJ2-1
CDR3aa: CASSGDYYNEQFF
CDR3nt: TGTGCCAGCAGTGGGGACTATTACAATGAGCAGTTCTTC

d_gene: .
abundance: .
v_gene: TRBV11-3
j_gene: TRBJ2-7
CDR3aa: CASSLYGVSSYEQYF
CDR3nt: TGTGCCAGCAGCTTATACGGGGTTAGCTCCTACGAGCAGTACTTC

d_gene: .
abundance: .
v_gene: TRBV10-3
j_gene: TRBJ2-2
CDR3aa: CAISPTETNTGELFF
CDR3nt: TGTGCCATCAGTCCGACTGAAACGAACACCGGGGAGCTGTTTTTT

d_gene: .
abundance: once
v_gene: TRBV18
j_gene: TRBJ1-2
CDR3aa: CASSPEQANYGYTF
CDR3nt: TGTGCCAGCTCACCGGAACAGGCTAACTATGGCTACACCTTC

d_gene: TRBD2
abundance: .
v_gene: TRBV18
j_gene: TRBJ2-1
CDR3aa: CASSPPLAGGYNEQFF
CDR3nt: TGTGCCAGCTCACCACCCCTAGCGGGAGGATACAATGAGCAGTTCTTC

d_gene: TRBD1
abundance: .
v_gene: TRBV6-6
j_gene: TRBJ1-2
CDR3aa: CASSYQGQGYGYTF
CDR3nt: TGTGCCAGCAGTTACCAGGGACAGGGTTACGGCTACACCTTC

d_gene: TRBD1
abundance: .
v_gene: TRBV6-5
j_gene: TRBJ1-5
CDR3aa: CASRGTGSRQPQHF
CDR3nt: TGTGCCAGCAGGGGGACAGGGAGCAGGCAGCCCCAGCATTTT

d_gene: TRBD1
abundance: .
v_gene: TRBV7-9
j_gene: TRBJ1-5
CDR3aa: CASSLETGLIEPQHF
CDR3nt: TGTGCCAGCAGCTTAGAGACAGGGCTAATAGAGCCCCAGCATTTT

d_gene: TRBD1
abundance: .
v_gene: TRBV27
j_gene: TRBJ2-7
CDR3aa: CASRDRGLSYEQYF
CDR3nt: TGTGCCAGCAGGGACAGGGGTTTGTCGTACGAGCAGTACTTC

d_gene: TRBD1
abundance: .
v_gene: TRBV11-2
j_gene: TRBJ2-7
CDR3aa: CASSPPGQGLMEQYF
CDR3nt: TGTGCCAGCAGCCCGCCGGGACAGGGCCTCATGGAGCAGTACTTC

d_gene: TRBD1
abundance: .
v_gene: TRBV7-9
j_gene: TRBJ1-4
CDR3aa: CASSFGDREVEKLFF
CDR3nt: TGTGCCAGCAGCTTCGGGGACAGGGAGGTTGAAAAACTGTTTTTT

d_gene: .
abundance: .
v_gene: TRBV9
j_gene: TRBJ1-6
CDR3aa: CASSVGTGNSSPLHF
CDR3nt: TGTGCCAGCAGCGTAGGCACAGGGAATAGCTCACCCCTCCACTTT

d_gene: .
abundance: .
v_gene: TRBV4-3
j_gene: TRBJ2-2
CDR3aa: CASSQIIYTGELFF
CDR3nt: TGCGCCAGCAGCCAAATTATATACACCGGGGAGCTGTTTTTT